This T cell receptor beta chain was recorded in a study of regulatory T cells in long-lasting Graves disease. This sample's time point: newly diagnosed GD, antithyroid drugs for less than 3 months. From RNA extracted from PBMCs, the TCR library was made. The study's findings and limits: Persistent patients shared more public clonotypes (over 2,500) than new patients (approximately 900). Persistent Graves' patients showed less TCR diversity than newly diagnosed patients showed.

HTBI primers from iRepertoire and Arm-PCR of CDR3 regions yielded the TCR beta libraries. TCRdb passed the multiplex PCR reads through MiXCR, listing each CDR3 protein once. The sample carries 440,000 or so distinct CDR3 sequences, just under 15% recorded once. Many counts were recorded for this clonotype. The antigen remains unidentified. The V end lost 4 bases, the J end lost 1 base, and 15 bases lay between the germline ends. CDR3 length equals 16 residues. Germline loops: CDR1 MNHEY, CDR2 SMNVEV (reference sequence). These sequences were also reported in another study, on T cells in Graves' hyperthyroidism and ophthalmopathy. That paper notes: Most thyroid clonotypes that were expanded above 0.001 also turned up in blood.

This chain links TRBV27 with TRBJ2-3, with D perhaps matching TRBD2 (6 bases). The clonotype was recovered from a woman aged 25 to 39 with Graves disease. The material sequenced was peripheral blood mononuclear cells (PBMCs), taken at new diagnosis, from a patient treated with antithyroid drugs. CDR3 nucleotide sequence: TGTGCCAGCAGTTCCTCCCGACTAGGGCGCACAGATACGCAGTATTTT. Translated, it gives CASSSSRLGRTDTQYF.